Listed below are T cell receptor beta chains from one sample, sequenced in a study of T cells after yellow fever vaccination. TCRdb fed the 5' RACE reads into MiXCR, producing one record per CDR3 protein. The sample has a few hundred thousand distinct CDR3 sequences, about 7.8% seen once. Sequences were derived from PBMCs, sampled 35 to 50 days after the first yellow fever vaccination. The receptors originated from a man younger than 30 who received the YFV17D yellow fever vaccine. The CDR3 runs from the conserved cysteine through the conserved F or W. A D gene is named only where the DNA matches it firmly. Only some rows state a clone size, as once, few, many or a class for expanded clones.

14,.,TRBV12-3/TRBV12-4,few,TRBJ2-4,TGTGCCAGCAGGCCCGCGGGAGCCAAAAACATTCAGTACTTC,CASRPAGAKNIQYF
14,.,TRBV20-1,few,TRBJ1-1,TGCAGTGCTAGATCGCCAGGGAGAACCACTGAAGCTTTCTTT,CSARSPGRTTEAFF
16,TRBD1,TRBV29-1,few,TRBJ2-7,TGCAGCGTTGTGGACAGGACCTCCTCGATGGTCTACGAGCAGTACTTC,CSVVDRTSSMVYEQYF
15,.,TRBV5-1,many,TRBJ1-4,TGCGCCAGCAGCTTGGTGGCGGGAGGAGATGAAAAACTGTTTTTT,CASSLVAGGDEKLFF
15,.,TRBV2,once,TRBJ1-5,TGTGCCAGCAGTGAAAGTGGGCATAGCAATCAGCCCCAGCATTTT,CASSESGHSNQPQHF
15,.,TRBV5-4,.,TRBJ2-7,TGTGCCAGCAGCTTGGGCTGGGGGAGTTCCTACGAGCAGTACTTC,CASSLGWGSSYEQYF
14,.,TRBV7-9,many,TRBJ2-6,TGTGCCAGCAGCTTTAGGACAGGGGCCAACGTCCTGACTTTC,CASSFRTGANVLTF
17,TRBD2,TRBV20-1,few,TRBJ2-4,TGCAGTGCTAGAGATCTGTCCGCGGGGGGCCGTTCGGACATTCAGTACTTC,CSARDLSAGGRSDIQYF
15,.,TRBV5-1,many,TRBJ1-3,TGCGCCAGCAGCCCGGCGGCTACATCTGGAAACACCATATATTTT,CASSPAATSGNTIYF
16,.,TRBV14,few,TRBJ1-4,TGTGCCAGCAGCCTTTGGGGAATTGCAACTAATGAAAAACTGTTTTTT,CASSLWGIATNEKLFF
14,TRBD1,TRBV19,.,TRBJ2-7,TGTGCCAGTAGTAAACAGGGGGCCTTGGACGAGCAGTACTTC,CASSKQGALDEQYF
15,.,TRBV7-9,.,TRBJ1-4,TGTGCCAGCAGCACGACCGGGGCCGGGAATGAAAAACTGTTTTTT,CASSTTGAGNEKLFF
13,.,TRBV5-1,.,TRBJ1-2,TGCGCCAGCAGCTTGAGGGTGGCGGGCGGCTACACCTTC,CASSLRVAGGYTF
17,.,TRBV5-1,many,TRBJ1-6,TGCGCCAGCAGCTTGGATGAGGGTGGGTCCTATAATTCACCCCTCCACTTT,CASSLDEGGSYNSPLHF
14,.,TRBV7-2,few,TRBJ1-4,TGTGCCAGCAGCCCGGGAGCATACAGTGAAAAACTGTTTTTT,CASSPGAYSEKLFF
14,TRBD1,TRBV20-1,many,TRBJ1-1,TGCAGTGCTAGGGGGACAGGGGGGGACACTGAAGCTTTCTTT,CSARGTGGDTEAFF
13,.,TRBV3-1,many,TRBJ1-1,TGTGCCAGCAGCTGGGCAACAAACACTGAAGCTTTCTTT,CASSWATNTEAFF